The clone carrying this T cell receptor beta chain was detected only a few times. Its specificity is not known. Treatment specified: oral pan-JAK inhibitor, 5-10 mg twice daily. Lesional scalp tissue (obtained by punch biopsy) and peripheral blood were collected from alopecia areata patients. The sample is drawn from a study of CD8+ T cells in alopecia areata. The study's findings and limits: Many expanded lesional clones persisted in scalp and blood during tofacitinib.

Looked up from germline, CDR1 is MNHEY and CDR2 is SVGAGI. The CDR3 runs to 11 residues. Trimming stripped 1 base from V and 8 bases from J, with 5 bases between. Sequencing templates came from extracted RNA that was reverse transcribed into cDNA. Profiling relied on immunoSEQ multiplex PCR, and the TCRdb table lists in-frame clones only, not all of them. The table includes around 140,000 clones, 45% to 65% detected once. The chain joins TRBV6-5 to TRBJ1-1; D is unresolved. This TCR was recovered from a human donor with alopecia areata. This specimen was CD8+ T cells sorted from blood, taken at week 4, from a patient treated with tofacitinib. CDR3 in amino acids: CASSYLREAFF. The CDR3 coding sequence is TGTGCCAGCAGTTACTTACGGGAAGCTTTCTTT.